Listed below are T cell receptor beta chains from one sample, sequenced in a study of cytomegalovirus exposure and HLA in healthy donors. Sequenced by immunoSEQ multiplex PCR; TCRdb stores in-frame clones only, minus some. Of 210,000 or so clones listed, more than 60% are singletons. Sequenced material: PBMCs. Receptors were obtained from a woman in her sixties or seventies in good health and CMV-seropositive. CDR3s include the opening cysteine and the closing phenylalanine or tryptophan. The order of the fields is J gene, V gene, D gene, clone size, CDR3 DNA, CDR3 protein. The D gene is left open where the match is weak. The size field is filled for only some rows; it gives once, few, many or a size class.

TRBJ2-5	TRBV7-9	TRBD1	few	TGTGCCAGCAGCTTAACGTGGGACAGGGAAGAGACCCAGTACTTC	CASSLTWDREETQYF
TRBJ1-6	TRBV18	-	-	TGTGCCAGCTCACCCTATGGGGGGGCAGGTAATTCACCCCTCCACTTT	CASSPYGGAGNSPLHF
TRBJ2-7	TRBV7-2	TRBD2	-	TGTGCCAGCAGCCTCGGGGCGGGGGGGCAAGAGCAGTACTTC	CASSLGAGGQEQYF
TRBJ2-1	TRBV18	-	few	TGTGCCAGCTCACCACCGGCCCGCAGCTCCTACAATGAGCAGTTCTTC	CASSPPARSSYNEQFF
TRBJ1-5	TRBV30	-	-	TGTGCCTGGAGTGGGGGGGGACGACAGCCCCAGCATTTT	CAWSGGGRQPQHF
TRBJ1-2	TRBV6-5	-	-	TGTGCCAGCAGTCTGAGACAGGAGTATGGCTACACCTTC	CASSLRQEYGYTF
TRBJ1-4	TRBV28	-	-	TGTGCCAGCAGCATCCCCCGGGGAAAACTGTTTTTT	CASSIPRGKLFF
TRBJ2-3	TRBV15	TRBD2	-	TGTGCCACCAGCAGAGGACTAGCGGGGAGCACAGATACGCAGTATTTT	CATSRGLAGSTDTQYF
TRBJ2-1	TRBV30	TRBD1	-	TGTGCCTGGAGTCCTTTGGGACAGGCCTACAATGAGCAGTTCTTC	CAWSPLGQAYNEQFF
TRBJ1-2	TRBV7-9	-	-	TGTGCCAGCAGCTCGGGCGGAAGCGGGACTAACTATGGCTACACCTTC	CASSSGGSGTNYGYTF
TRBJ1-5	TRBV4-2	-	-	TGTGCCAGCAGCCAAACCGTAGGGGGTGAACAGCCCCAGCATTTT	CASSQTVGGEQPQHF
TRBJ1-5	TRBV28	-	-	TGTGCCAACTCAAGGGGGAGCAATCAGCCCCAGCATTTT	CANSRGSNQPQHF
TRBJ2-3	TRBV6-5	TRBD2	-	TGTGCCAGCACCCCAAGCGGGAGGCACACAGATACGCAGTATTTT	CASTPSGRHTDTQYF
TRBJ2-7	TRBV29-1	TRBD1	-	TGCAGCGTCGTCCCGGGACAGGTAGGGAACGAGCAGTACTTC	CSVVPGQVGNEQYF
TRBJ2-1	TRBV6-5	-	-	TGTGCCAGCAGATCCCGACTAGGTTGGGGCAATGAGCAGTTCTTC	CASRSRLGWGNEQFF
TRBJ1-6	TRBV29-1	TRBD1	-	TGCAGCGTCCAAGGAGGGGGCGGGAATTCACCCCTCCACTTT	CSVQGGGGNSPLHF
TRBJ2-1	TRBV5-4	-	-	TGTGCCAGCAGCTTATACACCCGGGGGTTAAATGAGCAGTTCTTC	CASSLYTRGLNEQFF
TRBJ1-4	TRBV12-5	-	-	TGTGCTAGTGGTTTCCAGGGTCAAACTAATGAAAAACTGTTTTTT	CASGFQGQTNEKLFF
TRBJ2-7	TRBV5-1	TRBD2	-	TGCGCCAGCAGCCAGGGGACTAGCCGGTCCGAGCAGTACTTC	CASSQGTSRSEQYF
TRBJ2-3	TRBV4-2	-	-	TGTGCCAGCAGCCAAGCCCCGAGTCCCCTCGCGGTCACAGATACGCAGTATTTT	CASSQAPSPLAVTDTQYF
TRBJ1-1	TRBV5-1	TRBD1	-	TGCGCCAGCAGCTTGGGAGGGGGCGGAACTGAAGCTTTCTTT	CASSLGGGGTEAFF
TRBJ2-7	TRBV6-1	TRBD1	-	TGTGCCAGCAGTCGGGACAGGGATAGGCAGTACTTC	CASSRDRDRQYF
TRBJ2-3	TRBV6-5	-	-	TGTGCCAGCAGTTACCAAGATACGCAGTATTTT	CASSYQDTQYF
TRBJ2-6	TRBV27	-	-	TGTGCCAGCAGTTTATACAGTACTGCTGGGGCCAACGTCCTGACTTTC	CASSLYSTAGANVLTF
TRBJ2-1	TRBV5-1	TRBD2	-	TGCGCCAGCAGCTCCCAAACAGCGGGAGGGCCGTTAAATGAGCAGTTCTTC	CASSSQTAGGPLNEQFF
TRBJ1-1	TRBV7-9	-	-	TGTGCCAGCAGCCCCATTTGCTACTCTGAAGCTTTCTTT	CASSPICYSEAFF
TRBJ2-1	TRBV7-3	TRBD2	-	TGTGCCAGCAGCCCGGGACTAGCGGGCGGCGATGAGCAGTTCTTC	CASSPGLAGGDEQFF
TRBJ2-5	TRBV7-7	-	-	TGTGCCAGCAGCGGCGGCTCCTGGGAGACCCAGTACTTC	CASSGGSWETQYF
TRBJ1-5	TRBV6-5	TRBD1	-	TGTGCCAGCAGTTCCAGGGGGAACGGCAATCAGCCCCAGCATTTT	CASSSRGNGNQPQHF
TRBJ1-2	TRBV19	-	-	TGTGCCAGTACCCTGGGACACCTAAATAACTATGGCTACACCTTC	CASTLGHLNNYGYTF
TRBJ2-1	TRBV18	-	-	TGTGCCAGCTCACCAGACCCCGGGTACCCTAGCGACAATGAGCAGTTCTTC	CASSPDPGYPSDNEQFF
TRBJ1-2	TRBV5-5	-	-	TGTGCCAGCAGCGTTTGGGGGCCGATCGTTGGCTACACCTTC	CASSVWGPIVGYTF
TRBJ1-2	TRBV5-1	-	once	TGCGCCAGCAGCTTGGAGCCGAGCGGTGGCTACACCTTC	CASSLEPSGGYTF
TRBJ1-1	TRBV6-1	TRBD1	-	TGTGCCAGCAGTGGAGACAGGGGGCATGGCACTGAAGCTTTCTTT	CASSGDRGHGTEAFF
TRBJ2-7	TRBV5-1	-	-	TGCGCCAGCAGCTTGGGTTACACACCCTACGAGCAGTACTTC	CASSLGYTPYEQYF
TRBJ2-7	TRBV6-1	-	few	TGTGCCAGCAGTGAAGCCATGTCCTACGAGCAGTACTTC	CASSEAMSYEQYF
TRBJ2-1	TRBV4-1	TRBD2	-	TGCGCCAGCAGCCTACTAGCGGGCTACAATGAGCAGTTCTTC	CASSLLAGYNEQFF
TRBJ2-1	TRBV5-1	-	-	TGCGCCAGCAGCCTGGAGGTGGGAGCCTCCTACAATGAGCAGTTCTTC	CASSLEVGASYNEQFF
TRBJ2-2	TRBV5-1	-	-	TGCGCCAGCAGCATGGCGGGACAAATCCCTGGGAGCACCGGGGAGCTGTTTTTT	CASSMAGQIPGSTGELFF
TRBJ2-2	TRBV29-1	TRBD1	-	TGCAGCGCGGGGACAGAGAACACCGGGGAGCTGTTTTTT	CSAGTENTGELFF
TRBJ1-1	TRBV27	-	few	TGTGCCAGCAGCCACTCGAGGGTAAATCTCGCTGAAGCTTTCTTT	CASSHSRVNLAEAFF
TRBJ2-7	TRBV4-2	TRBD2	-	TGTGCCAGCAGCCAAACTAGCGGGGGGGCCTACGAGCAGTACTTC	CASSQTSGGAYEQYF
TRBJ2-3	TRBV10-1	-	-	TGCGCCAGCAAAAAAAATCCAACAGATACGCAGTATTTT	CASKKNPTDTQYF
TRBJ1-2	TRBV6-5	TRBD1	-	TGTGCCAGCAGTTCTTACGACAGGGCCTATGGCTACACCTTC	CASSSYDRAYGYTF